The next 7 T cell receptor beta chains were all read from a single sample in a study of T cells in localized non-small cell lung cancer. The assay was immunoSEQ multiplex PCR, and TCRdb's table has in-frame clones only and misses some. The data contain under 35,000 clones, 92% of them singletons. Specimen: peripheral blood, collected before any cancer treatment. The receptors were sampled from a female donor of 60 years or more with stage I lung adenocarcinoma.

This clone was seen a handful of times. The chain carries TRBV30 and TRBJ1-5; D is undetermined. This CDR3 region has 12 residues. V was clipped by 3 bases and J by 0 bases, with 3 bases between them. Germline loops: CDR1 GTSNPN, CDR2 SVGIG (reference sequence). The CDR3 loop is CAWSGSNQPQHF. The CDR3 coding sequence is TGTGCCTGGAGCGGTAGCAATCAGCCCCAGCATTTT.

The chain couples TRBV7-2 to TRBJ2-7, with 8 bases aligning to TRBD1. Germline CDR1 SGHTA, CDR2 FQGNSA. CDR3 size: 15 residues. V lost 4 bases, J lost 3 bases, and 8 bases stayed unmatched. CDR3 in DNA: TGTGCCAGCAGCTCCCGGACAGGGCAAGGCTACGAGCAGTACTTC. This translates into CASSSRTGQGYEQYF.

This chain's CDR3 is CASSVGTGATEAFF. The CDR3 DNA reads as TGTGCCAGCAGCGTAGGGACGGGGGCCACTGAAGCTTTCTTT. This rearrangement joins TRBV9 to TRBJ1-1, with D possibly being TRBD1 (6 bases). The CDR3 runs 14 residues. Trimming pared 0 bases from V and 4 bases from J, leaving 10 bases between. From germline, CDR1 is SGDLS and CDR2 YYNGEE.

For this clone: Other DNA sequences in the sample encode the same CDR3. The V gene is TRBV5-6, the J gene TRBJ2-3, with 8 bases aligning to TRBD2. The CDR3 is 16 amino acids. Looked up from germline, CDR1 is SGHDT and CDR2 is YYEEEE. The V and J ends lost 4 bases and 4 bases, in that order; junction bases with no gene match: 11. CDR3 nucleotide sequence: TGTGCCAGCAGCCCGGGAGTGGGACTAGTGGCAGATACGCAGTATTTT. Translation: CASSPGVGLVADTQYF.

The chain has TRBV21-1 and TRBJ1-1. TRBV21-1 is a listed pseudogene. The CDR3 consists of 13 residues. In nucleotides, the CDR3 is TGTGCCAGCAGCAAATCAGAGGACACTGAAGCTTTCTTT. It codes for CASSKSEDTEAFF.

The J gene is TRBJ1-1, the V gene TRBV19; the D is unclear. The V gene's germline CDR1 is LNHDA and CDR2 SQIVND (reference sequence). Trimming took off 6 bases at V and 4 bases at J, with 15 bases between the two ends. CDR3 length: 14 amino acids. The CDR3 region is CASSRVGWGTEAFF. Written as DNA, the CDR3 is TGTGCCAGTAGCCGAGTAGGGTGGGGCACTGAAGCTTTCTTT.

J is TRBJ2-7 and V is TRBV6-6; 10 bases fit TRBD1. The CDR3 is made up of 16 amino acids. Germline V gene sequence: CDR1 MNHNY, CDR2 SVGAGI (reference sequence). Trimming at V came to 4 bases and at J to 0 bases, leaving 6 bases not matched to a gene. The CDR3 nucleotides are TGTGCCAGCAGTTCATGGGACAGGGGCAGCTCCTACGAGCAGTACTTC. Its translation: CASSSWDRGSSYEQYF.